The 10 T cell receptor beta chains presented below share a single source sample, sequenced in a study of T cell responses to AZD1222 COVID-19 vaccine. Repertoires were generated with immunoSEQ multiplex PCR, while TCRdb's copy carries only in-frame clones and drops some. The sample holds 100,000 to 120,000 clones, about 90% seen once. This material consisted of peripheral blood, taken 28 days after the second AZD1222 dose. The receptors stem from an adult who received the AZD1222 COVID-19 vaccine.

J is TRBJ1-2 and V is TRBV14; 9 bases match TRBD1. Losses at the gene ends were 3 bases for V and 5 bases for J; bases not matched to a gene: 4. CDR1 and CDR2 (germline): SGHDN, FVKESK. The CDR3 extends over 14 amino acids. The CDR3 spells CASSQGTGWYGYTF. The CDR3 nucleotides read TGTGCCAGCAGCCAGGGGACAGGGTGGTATGGCTACACCTTC.

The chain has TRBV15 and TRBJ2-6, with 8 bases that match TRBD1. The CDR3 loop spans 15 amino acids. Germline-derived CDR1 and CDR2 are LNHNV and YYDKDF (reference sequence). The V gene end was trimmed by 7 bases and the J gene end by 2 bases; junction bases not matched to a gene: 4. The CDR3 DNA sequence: TGTGCCACCAAATCAGGGGGCCCTGGGGCCAACGTCCTGACTTTC. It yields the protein CATKSGGPGANVLTF. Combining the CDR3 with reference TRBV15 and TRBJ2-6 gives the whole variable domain DAMVIQNPRYQVTQFGKPVTLSCSQTLNHNVMYWYQQKSSQAPKLLFHYYDKDFNNEADTPDNFQSRRPNTSFCFLDIRSPGLGDTAMYLCATKSGGPGANVLTFGAGSRLTVL.

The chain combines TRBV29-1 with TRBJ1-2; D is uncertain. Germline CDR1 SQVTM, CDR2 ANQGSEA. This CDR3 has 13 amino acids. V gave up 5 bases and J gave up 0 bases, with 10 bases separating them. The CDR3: CSVRFGANYGYTF. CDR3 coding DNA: TGCAGCGTTCGGTTTGGAGCTAACTATGGCTACACCTTC. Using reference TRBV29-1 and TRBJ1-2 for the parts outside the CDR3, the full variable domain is SAVISQKPSRDICQRGTSLTIQCQVDSQVTMMFWYRQQPGQSLTLIATANQGSEATYESGFVIDKFPISRPNLTFSTLTVSNMSPEDSSIYLCSVRFGANYGYTFGSGTRLTVV.

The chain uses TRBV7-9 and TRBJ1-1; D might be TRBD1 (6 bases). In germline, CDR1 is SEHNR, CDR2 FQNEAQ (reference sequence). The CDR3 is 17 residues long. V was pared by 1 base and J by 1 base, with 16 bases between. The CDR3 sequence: CASSLDWGAGANTEAFF. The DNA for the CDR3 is TGTGCCAGCAGCTTAGATTGGGGCGCGGGGGCGAACACTGAAGCTTTCTTT.

The CDR3 coding sequence is TGTGCCAGCAGTAAGGTGGGGCAGCCCCAGCATTTT. This translates into CASSKVGQPQHF. This chain connects TRBV27 to TRBJ1-5; no definite D call. The germline CDR1 and CDR2 sequences are MNHEY and SMNVEV (reference sequence). This CDR3 spans 12 amino acids. V was cut by 5 bases and J by 7 bases, with 9 bases left in between.

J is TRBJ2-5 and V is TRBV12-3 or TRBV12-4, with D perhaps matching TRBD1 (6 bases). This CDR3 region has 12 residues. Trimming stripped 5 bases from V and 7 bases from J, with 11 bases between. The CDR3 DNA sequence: TGTGCCAGCAGTAACAGGGTCGGGACCCAGTACTTC. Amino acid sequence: CASSNRVGTQYF.

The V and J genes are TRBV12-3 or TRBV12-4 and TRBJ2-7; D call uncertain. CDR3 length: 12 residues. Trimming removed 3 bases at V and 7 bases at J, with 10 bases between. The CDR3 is CASSFYPAEQYF. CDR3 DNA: TGTGCCAGCAGTTTTTACCCCGCGGAGCAGTACTTC.

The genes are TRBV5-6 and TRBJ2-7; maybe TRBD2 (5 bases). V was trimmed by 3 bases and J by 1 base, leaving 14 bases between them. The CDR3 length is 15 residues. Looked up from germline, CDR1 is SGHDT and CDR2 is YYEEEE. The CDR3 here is CASSSDPGYSYEQYF. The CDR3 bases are TGTGCCAGCAGCTCAGACCCGGGGTATTCCTACGAGCAGTACTTC.

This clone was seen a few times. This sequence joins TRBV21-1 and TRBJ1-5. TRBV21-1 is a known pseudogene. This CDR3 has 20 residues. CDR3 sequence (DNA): TGTGCCAGCAGCAAAGCAGGGGGGGGTTCGGTGATAACGGGCAATCAGCCCCAGCATTTT. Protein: CASSKAGGGSVITGNQPQHF.

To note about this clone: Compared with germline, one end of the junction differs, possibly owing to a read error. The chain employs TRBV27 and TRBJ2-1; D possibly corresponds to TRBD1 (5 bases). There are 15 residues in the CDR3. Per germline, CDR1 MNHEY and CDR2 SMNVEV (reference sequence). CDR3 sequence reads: CASTLRQGGSNEQFF. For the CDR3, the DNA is TGTGCCAGCACTTTACGGCAGGGCGGATCCAATGAGCAGTTCTTC.